The clone carrying this T cell receptor beta chain was seen only once. The data belong to a study of control samples from healthy donors and cancer patients. TCRdb keeps only in-frame clones here, not all; method: immunoSEQ multiplex PCR. The data contain roughly 84,000 clones, 90% to 95% of them seen just once; the ten biggest clones take up approximately 15%. The CDR3 length is 15 residues. The trim removed 4 bases at V and 3 bases at J, leaving 6 bases unmatched. CDR1 is SNHLY, CDR2 FYNNEI, per germline. The clonotype was recovered from a man in his fifties in good health. The specimen was blood. The chain carries TRBV2 and TRBJ1-2, with 9 bases lining up with TRBD1. Here the CDR3 reads CASSAGQGPYYGYTF. The DNA of the CDR3 is TGTGCCAGCAGTGCGGGACAGGGTCCCTACTATGGCTACACCTTC. Based on the CDR3 plus reference TRBV2 and TRBJ1-2, the full variable domain is EPEVTQTPSHQVTQMGQEVILRCVPISNHLYFYWYRQILGQKVEFLVSFYNNEISEKSEIFDDQFSVERPDGSNFTLKIRSTKLEDSAMYFCASSAGQGPYYGYTFGSGTRLTVV.